A selection of T cell receptor beta chains follows, all from one sample in a study of T cell changes during pregnancy in multiple sclerosis. Repertoires were generated with immunoSEQ multiplex PCR, while TCRdb's copy carries only in-frame clones and drops some. The sample yields roughly 89,000 clones, roughly 93% seen once. The specimen was peripheral blood, collected in the third trimester of pregnancy. These receptors originate from a female donor with multiple sclerosis, enrolled in a pregnancy study. The CDR3 runs from the conserved cysteine through the conserved F or W. Fields, in order: J gene, D gene, clone size, V gene, CDR3 DNA, CDR3 protein. A D gene is named only where the DNA matches it firmly. Not every row has a clone size; where given, it reads once, few, many or a size class.

J: TRBJ2-3
D: -
size: -
V: TRBV28
DNA: TGTGCCAGCAAGCTGTTAGACAACACAGATACGCAGTATTTT
CDR3: CASKLLDNTDTQYF

J: TRBJ2-7
D: TRBD2
size: -
V: TRBV7-9
DNA: TGTGCCAGCAGCTTACAAGTCGGCCGGGGGCGGGGGGACGAGCAGTACTTC
CDR3: CASSLQVGRGRGDEQYF

J: TRBJ1-1
D: -
size: once
V: TRBV5-4
DNA: TGTGCCAGCAGCTTGGCCTGGGAGCATTCTGAAGCTTTCTTT
CDR3: CASSLAWEHSEAFF

J: TRBJ2-3
D: -
size: -
V: TRBV7-2
DNA: TGTGCCAGCAGCTCCGGTGACTGGTGGGCAGATACGCAGTATTTT
CDR3: CASSSGDWWADTQYF

J: TRBJ2-5
D: TRBD2
size: once
V: TRBV11-2
DNA: TGTGCCAGCAGCCTACGACTAGCGGACCAAGAGACCCAGTACTTC
CDR3: CASSLRLADQETQYF

J: TRBJ2-2
D: TRBD1
size: once
V: TRBV10-3
DNA: TGTGCCATCAGTGAAGGACAGGGGAACACCGGGGAGCTGTTTTTT
CDR3: CAISEGQGNTGELFF

J: TRBJ1-1
D: -
size: -
V: TRBV28
DNA: TGTGCCAGCAGTTCAGGGAACGGTGAAGCTTTCTTT
CDR3: CASSSGNGEAFF

J: TRBJ1-2
D: -
size: few
V: TRBV5-1
DNA: TGCGCCAGCAGCTTGGTTAGAGGCGGGGGGCCTGGCTACACCTTC
CDR3: CASSLVRGGGPGYTF

J: TRBJ1-2
D: TRBD1
size: once
V: TRBV18
DNA: TGTGCCAGCTCACCACCGGACAGGGTCTTTGGCTACACCTTC
CDR3: CASSPPDRVFGYTF

J: TRBJ2-5
D: -
size: -
V: TRBV11-2
DNA: TGTGCCAGCAGCCCACTAGCTAAAGAGACCCAGTACTTC
CDR3: CASSPLAKETQYF

J: TRBJ1-5
D: -
size: -
V: TRBV11-1
DNA: TGTGCCAGCAGCTTAACAGGCAATCAGCCCCAGCATTTT
CDR3: CASSLTGNQPQHF

J: TRBJ2-1
D: -
size: -
V: TRBV7-2
DNA: TGTGCCAGCAGCATCTCAGGGGAGTTCGGCAATGAGCAGTTCTTC
CDR3: CASSISGEFGNEQFF

J: TRBJ2-7
D: TRBD1
size: -
V: TRBV19
DNA: TGTGCCAGTTCTCGGTCCGGGACAGGGAGGTTCTACGAGCAGTACTTC
CDR3: CASSRSGTGRFYEQYF

J: TRBJ2-7
D: TRBD1
size: -
V: TRBV6-5
DNA: TGTGCCAGCGGACGGACAGGGGTCTTCTACGAGCAGTACTTC
CDR3: CASGRTGVFYEQYF

J: TRBJ1-1
D: TRBD1
size: -
V: TRBV6-5
DNA: TGTGCCAGCAGAGCCGGACAGGGCAGGCACACTGAAGCTTTCTTT
CDR3: CASRAGQGRHTEAFF

J: TRBJ1-1
D: -
size: -
V: TRBV7-3
DNA: TGTGCCAGCAGCACCCCCAGGGGCCCGAACACTGAAGCTTTCTTT
CDR3: CASSTPRGPNTEAFF

J: TRBJ2-5
D: -
size: -
V: TRBV4-3
DNA: TGCGCCAGCAGCCAAGGGCCACAAGAGACCCAGTACTTC
CDR3: CASSQGPQETQYF

J: TRBJ1-3
D: -
size: -
V: TRBV5-4
DNA: TGTGCCAGCAGCTTGGACAGTCACTCTGGAAACACCATATATTTT
CDR3: CASSLDSHSGNTIYF

J: TRBJ2-7
D: -
size: once
V: TRBV28
DNA: TGTGCCAGCAGCCAACAGGGCCCCATCTACGAGCAGTACTTC
CDR3: CASSQQGPIYEQYF

J: TRBJ1-3
D: -
size: -
V: TRBV7-7
DNA: TGTGCTAGCAGCTTAGGGGAGCCCGGGTCTGGAAACACCATATATTTT
CDR3: CASSLGEPGSGNTIYF

J: TRBJ1-5
D: TRBD1
size: -
V: TRBV7-8
DNA: TGTGCCAGCAGCTACACAGGGGGCAATCAGCCCCAGCATTTT
CDR3: CASSYTGGNQPQHF

J: TRBJ1-2
D: TRBD1
size: -
V: TRBV5-1
DNA: TGCGCCAGCAGCATAGGGGACAGCCCTAGTCGCTATGGCTACACCTTC
CDR3: CASSIGDSPSRYGYTF

J: TRBJ2-1
D: TRBD2
size: -
V: TRBV2
DNA: TGTGCCAGCAGTTTATCCGGGACTAGCGGGGTTTTCTCCTACAATGAGCAGTTCTTC
CDR3: CASSLSGTSGVFSYNEQFF

J: TRBJ2-7
D: TRBD2
size: -
V: TRBV6-5
DNA: TGTGCCAGCAGTTACGGGACCGAAGCGGGGGAGCAGTACTTC
CDR3: CASSYGTEAGEQYF

J: TRBJ2-6
D: TRBD1
size: -
V: TRBV27
DNA: TGTGCCAGCACCTTCGGCCCCCCACAGGGGGCGGGCGTCCTGACTTTC
CDR3: CASTFGPPQGAGVLTF

J: TRBJ2-2
D: TRBD1
size: -
V: TRBV7-2
DNA: TGTGCCAGCAGCTTATCAGGGGGCGTCGGGGAGCTGTTTTTT
CDR3: CASSLSGGVGELFF

J: TRBJ2-3
D: -
size: -
V: TRBV13
DNA: TGTGCCAGCAGTACCGGTCCGGGGATCGGCACAGATACGCAGTATTTT
CDR3: CASSTGPGIGTDTQYF

J: TRBJ2-2
D: -
size: -
V: TRBV4-1
DNA: TGCGCCAGCAGCCAAGGCCAGGACACCGGGGAGCTGTTTTTT
CDR3: CASSQGQDTGELFF

J: TRBJ2-1
D: TRBD2
size: -
V: TRBV5-1
DNA: TGCGCCAGCAGCTTGTTACGGATTCTAGCGGGAGGAGCCCCACCCGAGCAGTTCTTC
CDR3: CASSLLRILAGGAPPEQFF

J: TRBJ1-5
D: -
size: few
V: TRBV15
DNA: TGTGCCACCAGCAGAGGGAGGGGCAATCAGCCCCAGCATTTT
CDR3: CATSRGRGNQPQHF

J: TRBJ2-5
D: TRBD2
size: once
V: TRBV28
DNA: TGTGCCAGCAGTTCCCCCAGCGGGGTACGACAGGAGACCCAGTACTTC
CDR3: CASSSPSGVRQETQYF

J: TRBJ2-7
D: TRBD1
size: -
V: TRBV7-9
DNA: TGTGCCAGCAGCAACACTGGGACAGGGCATACCTACGAGCAGTACTTC
CDR3: CASSNTGTGHTYEQYF

J: TRBJ1-2
D: -
size: -
V: TRBV9
DNA: TGTGCCAGCAGCCCCGGTCTATCTCACTTC
CDR3: CASSPGLSHF

J: TRBJ2-3
D: -
size: -
V: TRBV30
DNA: TGTGCCTGGAGTAAGGGGGGGACAGATACGCAGTATTTT
CDR3: CAWSKGGTDTQYF

J: TRBJ2-1
D: TRBD2
size: -
V: TRBV4-1
DNA: TGCGCCAGCAGCCTATTGGGAACTAGCGGGAGGAATGAGCAGTTCTTC
CDR3: CASSLLGTSGRNEQFF

J: TRBJ2-7
D: TRBD2
size: -
V: TRBV20-1
DNA: TGCAGTGCTGATAGCGGGACGACTCAGTACTTC
CDR3: CSADSGTTQYF

J: TRBJ2-7
D: TRBD2
size: -
V: TRBV27
DNA: TGTGCCAGCAGTTCAAACGCGGGACTACTCTACGAGCAGTACTTC
CDR3: CASSSNAGLLYEQYF

J: TRBJ2-5
D: -
size: -
V: TRBV5-1
DNA: TGCGCCAGCAGCTCTGCGGGGTTTCAAGAGACCCAGTACTTC
CDR3: CASSSAGFQETQYF

J: TRBJ2-5
D: -
size: -
V: TRBV2
DNA: TGTGCCAGCAGTGATACACGCGGTTTGGCCCAGTACTTC
CDR3: CASSDTRGLAQYF

J: TRBJ2-3
D: TRBD2
size: -
V: TRBV2
DNA: TGTGCCAGCAGTGAATGGTTGGGACTAGCGGGAGACACAGATACGCAGTATTTT
CDR3: CASSEWLGLAGDTDTQYF

J: TRBJ2-7
D: -
size: -
V: TRBV7-9
DNA: TGTGCCAGCAGCTTATCGGCCGGGAGATACGAGCAGTACTTC
CDR3: CASSLSAGRYEQYF

J: TRBJ2-4
D: -
size: -
V: TRBV19
DNA: TGTGCCAGTAGTCCGGGCTATAGGCTAGCGTTAGCCAAAAACATTCAGTACTTC
CDR3: CASSPGYRLALAKNIQYF

J: TRBJ1-4
D: TRBD1
size: -
V: TRBV28
DNA: TGTGCCAGCAGTTCATCACAGGGGGGCAATGAAAAACTGTTTTTT
CDR3: CASSSSQGGNEKLFF

J: TRBJ1-2
D: -
size: -
V: TRBV2
DNA: TGTGCCAGCAGGACAGAGTATGGCTACACCTTC
CDR3: CASRTEYGYTF

J: TRBJ2-7
D: -
size: -
V: TRBV15
DNA: TGTGCCACCAGCAGAGATCAGTACAGCAGCTACGAGCAGTACTTC
CDR3: CATSRDQYSSYEQYF

J: TRBJ2-3
D: TRBD1
size: -
V: TRBV11-2
DNA: TGTGCCAGCAGCTTCCGGGACAGGGTATACACAGATACGCAGTATTTT
CDR3: CASSFRDRVYTDTQYF

J: TRBJ2-1
D: -
size: once
V: TRBV6-1
DNA: TGTGCCAGCAGTGCACTAGCATTTCCCAATGAGCAGTTCTTC
CDR3: CASSALAFPNEQFF

J: TRBJ1-2
D: TRBD1
size: -
V: TRBV30
DNA: TGTGCCTGGACGACCGGGACAGGGCACTATTATGGCTACACCTTC
CDR3: CAWTTGTGHYYGYTF

J: TRBJ1-1
D: TRBD1
size: -
V: TRBV25-1
DNA: TGTGCCAGCAGCCGGGACAGGGGTAACACTGAAGCTTTCTTT
CDR3: CASSRDRGNTEAFF

J: TRBJ1-2
D: TRBD1
size: -
V: TRBV5-5
DNA: TGTGCCAGCAGCCGGACAGGGGACGGGGGCTACACCTTC
CDR3: CASSRTGDGGYTF

J: TRBJ1-2
D: -
size: -
V: TRBV28
DNA: TGTGCCAGCTACAATCCATACAATTACAGGGACTATGGCTACACCTTC
CDR3: CASYNPYNYRDYGYTF